One sample yielded the 25 T cell receptor beta chains listed below, sequenced in a study of T cells in Graves' hyperthyroidism and ophthalmopathy. RNA transcripts provided the source from which TCR beta CDR3 regions were amplified. Using the HTBI primer set, a first-round RT-PCR was run on the TCR CDR3. Each CDR3 protein is one row after TCRdb ran MiXCR on the multiplex PCR reads. The sample gives around 690,000 distinct CDR3 sequences, about 18% of which show up once; about 14% is in the top ten. Specimen: blood. These receptors were obtained from a man aged 50 or older with Graves' hyperthyroidism.

This clonotype was detected only a few times. The chain carries TRBV30 and TRBJ2-7; D perhaps matches TRBD1 (6 bases). V lost 1 base to trimming and J lost 3 bases, with 16 bases between them. Per the germline V gene, CDR1 is GTSNPN and CDR2 is SVGIG (reference sequence). CDR3 size: 15 residues. The DNA of the CDR3 is TGTGCCTGGAGTGCATTACAGGGAAACTTCTACGAGCAGTACTTC. Protein: CAWSALQGNFYEQYF.

The V gene is TRBV9, the J gene TRBJ1-2; a weak D match, TRBD1 (5 bases). The CDR3 contains 15 residues. Germline CDR1 reads SGDLS; CDR2 reads YYNGEE. Trimming cost V 4 bases and J 3 bases, with 16 bases left between them. This CDR3 is CASSYEPGPHYGYTF. CDR3 coding DNA: TGTGCCAGCAGCTACGAACCAGGGCCGCACTATGGCTACACCTTC. Complete variable domain (other parts from reference TRBV9 and TRBJ1-2): DSGVTQTPKHLITATGQRVTLRCSPRSGDLSVYWYQQSLDQGLQFLIQYYNGEERAKGNILERFSAQQFPDLHSELNLSSLELGDSALYFCASSYEPGPHYGYTFGSGTRLTVV.

The table lists this clonotype with many counts. The J gene is TRBJ2-1, the V gene TRBV28, with D hard to call. Germline V CDR1 and CDR2: MDHEN, SYDVKM. Between the trimmed V and J ends, which lost 8 bases and 0 bases, there was a span of 14 bases. This CDR3 comprises 15 residues. Written as DNA, the CDR3 is TGTGCCAGCGGCTCTGCGGCTAGCTCCTACAATGAGCAGTTCTTC. This encodes CASGSAASSYNEQFF.

V gene TRBV6-5 combines with J gene TRBJ2-1, with unresolved D. CDR1 is MNHEY and CDR2 is SVGAGI in the germline V gene. The CDR3 runs 15 residues. Trimming cost V 1 base and J 4 bases, with 11 bases left between them. The CDR3 nucleotides are TGTGCCAGCAGTTACTTGGCGGTTCCATACAATGAGCAGTTCTTC. It codes for CASSYLAVPYNEQFF.

This clonotype was detected ten times or more. This chain uses TRBV28 with TRBJ1-1, with D unclear. The germline V gene has CDR1 MDHEN and CDR2 SYDVKM. The CDR3 consists of 15 residues. V lost 6 bases and J 4 bases, leaving 18 bases between the germline ends. The CDR3 sequence is CASRPGSRGSTEAFF. The CDR3 nucleotides read TGTGCCAGCAGGCCCGGTTCCCGAGGGTCCACTGAAGCTTTCTTT.

This clonotype was counted many times. This chain joins TRBV5-1 and TRBJ2-1; 9 bases line up with TRBD2. CDR1 is SGHRS and CDR2 is YFSETQ in the germline V gene. The trim removed 0 bases at V and 2 bases at J, leaving 3 bases unmatched. This CDR3 has 16 amino acids. The CDR3 DNA follows: TGCGCCAGCAGCTTGGCACTAGCGGGCCCCTACAATGAGCAGTTCTTC. It yields the protein CASSLALAGPYNEQFF.

This clonotype has at least ten counts. V gene TRBV12-3 or TRBV12-4 combines with J gene TRBJ2-1, with 11 bases lining up with TRBD1. The V segment lost 5 bases and the J segment 6 bases; nucleotides outside the gene matches: 3. The CDR3 is 14 amino acids. CDR3 in DNA: TGTGCCAGCAGTCCGGGACAGGGGGTCAATGAGCAGTTCTTC. Its translation: CASSPGQGVNEQFF.

This clonotype was counted many times. The gene calls are TRBV5-1 and TRBJ1-1; 9 bases agree with TRBD1. V lost 0 bases and J lost 3; bases outside the gene matches: 6. CDR3 length equals 16 residues. From germline, CDR1 is SGHRS and CDR2 YFSETQ. The CDR3 nucleotides are TGCGCCAGCAGCTTGGCCCCACAGGGGGCAGACACTGAAGCTTTCTTT. It encodes CASSLAPQGADTEAFF.

This clonotype was counted only a few times. The CDR3 coding sequence is TGTGCCAGCAGCCCGCGCTACACATCCTACGAGCAGTACTTC. Translation gives CASSPRYTSYEQYF. The rearrangement links TRBV11-1 to TRBJ2-7; D call uncertain. The CDR3 runs 14 residues. Germline assignment: CDR1 SGHAT and CDR2 FQDESV (reference sequence). Between the trimmed V and J ends, which lost 5 bases and 1 base, there was a span of 12 bases.

Many counts were recorded for this clonotype. The rearrangement joins TRBV28 to TRBJ2-1; 8 bases are shared with TRBD2. Germline loops: CDR1 MDHEN, CDR2 SYDVKM. The CDR3 is 15 amino acids. The trim removed 6 bases at V and 4 bases at J, leaving 8 bases unmatched. The CDR3 sequence is CASSSSGSNYNEQFF. CDR3 nucleotide sequence: TGTGCCAGCAGCAGCAGCGGGAGTAATTACAATGAGCAGTTCTTC.

This chain uses TRBV9 with TRBJ2-2; 9 nucleotides agree with TRBD2. This CDR3 comprises 15 residues. Per germline, CDR1 SGDLS and CDR2 YYNGEE. Germline trimming cut 0 bases from V and 4 bases from J; bases unmatched to any gene: 1. The CDR3 DNA sequence: TGTGCCAGCAGCGTAGGGCGGGAGGGCACCGGGGAGCTGTTTTTT. This gives the protein CASSVGREGTGELFF.

In its sample, this clonotype was seen many times. This chain links TRBV27 with TRBJ2-7; D is unresolved. The germline V and J ends were trimmed by 5 bases and 2 bases, with 10 bases remaining between them. This CDR3 is built from 13 residues. CDR1 is MNHEY, CDR2 SMNVEV, per germline (reference sequence). CDR3 sequence reads: CASSTRLTYEQYF. CDR3 bases: TGTGCCAGCAGTACCAGGCTTACCTACGAGCAGTACTTC.

The chain is built from TRBV6-2 or TRBV6-3 and TRBJ2-5, with 9 bases fitting TRBD2. The CDR3 length is 15 residues. J was trimmed by 4 bases and V by 6 bases; bases with no gene match: 9. Germline V CDR1 and CDR2: MNHEY, SVGEGT. CDR3 nucleotide sequence: TGTGCCAGCAGCCAACCTAGCGGGATCGGAGAGACCCAGTACTTC. It codes for CASSQPSGIGETQYF.

The rearrangement uses TRBV6-2 or TRBV6-3 and TRBJ2-1; 10 bases are a match to TRBD2. The germline CDR1 and CDR2 sequences are MNHEY and SVGEGT. With V trimmed by 2 bases and J by 10 bases, 5 bases remained unmatched. The CDR3 sequence is 14 residues long. In DNA, the CDR3 is TGTGCCAGCAGTTACCCCGGGACTAGCGACGAGCAGTTCTTC. It codes for CASSYPGTSDEQFF.

The chain is built from TRBV25-1 and TRBJ2-1; D is ambiguous. Trimming shortened V by 10 bases and J by 0 bases, and 16 bases separated the two germline ends. From germline, CDR1 is MGHDK and CDR2 SYGVNS. This CDR3 is 15 amino acids long. The CDR3 sequence: CATHRSASSYNEQFF. The CDR3 nucleotides read TGTGCCACACACAGATCGGCGAGCTCCTACAATGAGCAGTTCTTC.

The chain combines TRBV6-1 with TRBJ2-3; D gene unclear. The germline CDR1 and CDR2 sequences are MNHNS and SASEGT. V dropped 6 bases and J dropped 2 bases, with 15 bases sitting between them. The CDR3 has 15 residues. CDR3 loop: CASRRDFLSTDTQYF. Here the CDR3 DNA reads TGTGCCAGCAGACGCGACTTTTTATCCACAGATACGCAGTATTTT.

This chain uses TRBV18 with TRBJ2-5; possible D gene TRBD1, 5 bases. Germline V CDR1 and CDR2: KGHSH, LQKENI. The CDR3 is 14 residues long. V gave up 3 bases and J gave up 2 bases, with 10 bases separating them. The DNA of the CDR3 is TGTGCCAGCTCACCGGTAGGGGATCAAGAGACCCAGTACTTC. Its translation is CASSPVGDQETQYF.

This clonotype came up a few times. V is TRBV19 and J is TRBJ2-1; D may be TRBD1 or TRBD2 (5 bases each). The CDR3 is 16 amino acids. Deletions cut 5 bases from V and 0 bases from J, with 14 bases between. CDR1 and CDR2 from the germline V gene are LNHDA and SQIVND (reference sequence). The CDR3 sequence is CASSPGTILSYNEQFF. The CDR3 nucleotides read TGTGCCAGTAGTCCCGGGACGATCCTCTCCTACAATGAGCAGTTCTTC.

In its sample, this clonotype was seen a few times. This chain connects TRBV24-1 to TRBJ1-5; D gene unclear. Germline CDR1 and CDR2: KGHDR and SFDVKD. V lost 4 bases to trimming and J lost 6 bases, with 9 bases between them. The CDR3 has 13 residues. The CDR3 reads CATSEWGCQPQHF. The DNA of the CDR3 is TGTGCCACCAGTGAGTGGGGTTGTCAGCCCCAGCATTTT.

This clonotype was observed many times. The chain carries TRBV2 and TRBJ1-1; D is perhaps TRBD1 (5 bases). The CDR3 consists of 12 residues. The germline CDR1 and CDR2 sequences are SNHLY and FYNNEI. The V end lost 5 bases, the J end lost 9 bases, and 13 bases lay between the germline ends. As DNA, the CDR3 is TGTGCCAGCAGTTGGGACTCCTCCAAAGCTTTCTTT. Amino acids: CASSWDSSKAFF.

The table lists this clonotype with many counts. The rearrangement links TRBV28 to TRBJ2-1; D tentatively reads TRBD1 or TRBD2 (6 bases each). Germline CDR1 MDHEN, CDR2 SYDVKM. This CDR3 has 15 amino acids. Deletions cut 1 base from V and 9 bases from J, with 16 bases between. The DNA of the CDR3 is TGTGCCAGCAGTTTATCCTCCCGGGGGCTGAGTGAGCAGTTCTTC. The encoded protein is CASSLSSRGLSEQFF.

This clonotype was detected only a few times. The CDR3 is CASSLVVAVNTGELFF. CDR3 DNA: TGCGCCAGCAGCTTGGTAGTAGCGGTAAACACCGGGGAGCTGTTTTTT. The rearrangement uses TRBV5-1 and TRBJ2-2, with D tentatively TRBD2 (6 bases). V was trimmed by 0 bases and J by 2 bases, leaving 11 bases between them. The CDR3 sequence is 16 residues long. Germline loops: CDR1 SGHRS, CDR2 YFSETQ.

This clonotype was observed a few times. The chain couples TRBV6-6 to TRBJ1-6; D remains ambiguous. V lost 0 bases and J lost 7, with 7 bases in between. The CDR3 covers 14 residues. Per the germline V gene, CDR1 is MNHNY and CDR2 is SVGAGI (reference sequence). The CDR3 spells CASSYSVVNSPLHF. The CDR3 nucleotides read TGTGCCAGCAGTTACTCGGTTGTGAATTCACCCCTCCACTTT.

This clonotype was recorded at least ten times. The V call is TRBV2, the J call TRBJ1-5, with D possibly matching TRBD1 (5 bases). Germline-derived CDR1 and CDR2 are SNHLY and FYNNEI. This CDR3 has 14 amino acids. Trimming took off 6 bases at V and 0 bases at J, with 9 bases between the two ends. CDR3 sequence: CASRGQASNQPQHF. The CDR3 DNA follows: TGTGCCAGCAGGGGGCAGGCTAGCAATCAGCCCCAGCATTTT. Full variable domain (outside the CDR3, taken from reference TRBV2 and TRBJ1-5): EPEVTQTPSHQVTQMGQEVILRCVPISNHLYFYWYRQILGQKVEFLVSFYNNEISEKSEIFDDQFSVERPDGSNFTLKIRSTKLEDSAMYFCASRGQASNQPQHFGDGTRLSIL.

With regard to this clonotype: A much larger clone sits a single nucleotide away, making a read error possible. V is TRBV11-2 and J is TRBJ2-7; no definite D call. V gave up 5 bases and J gave up 3 bases, with 11 bases separating them. The CDR3 is 13 amino acids. CDR1 SGHAT and CDR2 FQNNGV come from the germline V gene. CDR3 sequence reads: CASSPSSGYEQYF. The CDR3 region has the DNA TGTGCCAGCAGCCCATCCTCCGGCTACGAGCAGTACTTC.